The 13 T cell receptor beta chains presented below share a single source sample, sequenced in a study of vaccination and CD4 T cells after COVID-19. Antigen specificity for these receptors is unknown. Described treatment: roughly 10-day PBMC culture with coronavirus spike peptide pools or control peptides (ViraFEST assay). CD4+ T cells of the unexposed donor were collected before the COVID-19 pandemic (2011-2018). The Oncomine TCR Beta short-read assay was what sequenced the DNA obtained from cultured CD4+ T cells. TCRdb reprocessed the PCR reads with MiXCR, giving one entry per CDR3 protein. The sample shows several thousand distinct CDR3 sequences, over 50% of them seen only once. Sequencing was carried out using CD4+ T cells from blood, cultured in vitro. Receptors originate from a human donor in good health.

This clonotype was seen only a few times. This chain connects TRBV30 to TRBJ1-1, with D hard to call. CDR3 length: 10 amino acids. Germline V lookup: CDR1 GTSNPN, CDR2 SVGIG (reference sequence). The ends were cut back, 5 bases at V and 5 bases at J, with 6 bases in the middle. The CDR3 protein is CAWAYTEAFF. CDR3 in DNA: TGTGCCTGGGCTTATACTGAAGCTTTCTTT.

V is TRBV20-1 and J is TRBJ2-5; TRBD2 agrees at 7 bases. The junction had 15 bases not matched to a gene; V was cut back by 3 bases and J by 5 bases. CDR1 is DFQATT, CDR2 SNEGSKA, per germline (reference sequence). The length of the CDR3 is 16 residues. CDR3: CSASLTSEVLWETQYF. For the CDR3, the DNA is TGCAGTGCTAGCCTCACTAGCGAGGTTTTGTGGGAGACCCAGTACTTC.

The chain combines TRBV5-4 with TRBJ2-5; D may be TRBD2 (6 bases). Trimming removed 4 bases from V and 5 bases from J, with 18 bases in between. The germline CDR1 and CDR2 sequences are SGHNT and YYREEE (reference sequence). This CDR3 is 15 amino acids long. Here the CDR3 DNA reads TGTGCCAGCAGCGCGGCGGGGCTGAGTGGGGAGACCCAGTACTTC. It is translated as CASSAAGLSGETQYF.

The chain recombines TRBV27 with TRBJ1-1, with D perhaps matching TRBD1 (5 bases). This CDR3 contains 15 residues. Germline CDR1 is MNHEY and CDR2 is SMNVEV (reference sequence). The V end lost 1 base, the J end lost 3 bases, and 12 bases lay between the germline ends. CDR3 region: CASSLYKTGDTEAFF. The CDR3 DNA reads as TGTGCCAGCAGTTTATATAAGACGGGGGACACTGAAGCTTTCTTT.

This clonotype was detected once. The CDR3 DNA is TGTGCCAGCAGCTTAGGGGACACCACTTCGGCGGCTTTCTTT. Its translation is CASSLGDTTSAAFF. The chain joins TRBV7-2 to TRBJ1-1; possibly TRBD1 for D (6 bases). The CDR3 is 14 residues long. Per germline, CDR1 SGHTA and CDR2 FQGNSA. V gave up 1 base and J gave up 11 bases, with 17 bases separating them. The variable domain in full, completed from reference TRBV7-2 and TRBJ1-1, reads GAGVSQSPSNKVTEKGKDVELRCDPISGHTALYWYRQSLGQGLEFLIYFQGNSAPDKSGLPSDRFSAERTGGSVSTLTIQRTQQEDSAVYLCASSLGDTTSAAFFGQGTRLTVV.

The rearrangement uses TRBV20-1 and TRBJ2-7; D possibly matches TRBD1 or TRBD2 (6 bases each). The last part of the DNA fits TRBJ2-5 better; the J call may be wrong. This CDR3 has 16 residues. CDR1 is DFQATT, CDR2 SNEGSKA, per germline (reference sequence). The CDR3 DNA reads as TGCAGTGCTAGAGGTTTAGACGGGGGCATTTTAGAGACCCAGTACTTC. This codes for CSARGLDGGILETQYF.

The chain has TRBV5-4 and TRBJ2-2; unclear D gene. The CDR3 loop spans 15 amino acids. Trimming took off 2 bases at V and 5 bases at J, with 13 bases between the two ends. Germline assignment: CDR1 SGHNT and CDR2 YYREEE (reference sequence). This chain's CDR3 is CASSFAGRLTGELFF. CDR3 nucleotides: TGTGCCAGCAGCTTCGCAGGTAGACTTACCGGGGAGCTGTTTTTT.

This clonotype qualifies as medium-sized (0.01 to 0.1%). V is TRBV20-1 and J is TRBJ2-7; D is possibly TRBD1 or TRBD2 (5 bases each). This CDR3 is built from 13 residues. Trimming shortened V by 5 bases and J by 0 bases, and 11 bases separated the two germline ends. Germline V gene data show CDR1 as DFQATT and CDR2 as SNEGSKA (reference sequence). The CDR3 reads CSAPGTYSYEQYF. The CDR3 bases are TGCAGTGCTCCCGGGACGTACTCCTACGAGCAGTACTTC.

The genes are TRBV4-3 and TRBJ1-2, with D unresolved. The CDR3 length is 13 residues. With 0 bases removed from V and 3 bases from J, the gap between germline ends came to 5 bases. Germline V gene sequence: CDR1 LGHNA, CDR2 YSLEER. The CDR3 bases are TGCGCCAGCAGCCAAGAACGGCACTATGGCTACACCTTC. Its protein is CASSQERHYGYTF.

The chain employs TRBV27 and TRBJ1-2; no clear D gene. The germline gives CDR1 MNHEY, CDR2 SMNVEV (reference sequence). Trimming took off 3 bases at V and 4 bases at J, with 12 bases between the two ends. The CDR3 consists of 14 residues. This CDR3 is CASSLFDGSYGYTF. DNA for the CDR3: TGTGCCAGCAGTTTGTTTGACGGGTCCTATGGCTACACCTTC.

The rearrangement uses TRBV10-3 and TRBJ1-6; D perhaps matches TRBD1 (5 bases). The V gene lost 5 bases and the J gene lost 7 bases, with 9 bases spanning the gap. Looked up from germline, CDR1 is ENHRY and CDR2 is SYGVKD. The CDR3 has 13 amino acids. The CDR3 coding sequence is TGTGCCATCAGTCTCGGGGGAAATTCACCCCTCCACTTT. It codes for CAISLGGNSPLHF.

This clonotype has only a few counts. This chain links TRBV6-2 or TRBV6-3 with TRBJ2-2; TRBD2 aligns across 8 bases. V shed 5 bases, J shed 4 bases, and the junction held 12 bases outside the gene matches. This CDR3 has 17 residues. Germline V gene data show CDR1 as MNHEY and CDR2 as SVGEGT. Written as DNA, the CDR3 is TGTGCCAGCAGTCCGCCCCGGGGGGGGCGTACCACCGGGGAGCTGTTTTTT. Protein sequence: CASSPPRGGRTTGELFF.

A single count supports this clonotype. The chain employs TRBV1 and TRBJ2-7; the table's TRBD2 call for D was not verified on the DNA. TRBV1 has pseudogene status. The CDR3 loop spans 22 amino acids. The chain's CDR3 is CTSSQVRDSGRGSYLHPTEQYF. Here the CDR3 DNA reads TGCACCAGCAGCCAAGTCCGTGATAGCGGGAGAGGGTCCTACCTCCATCCTACGGAGCAGTACTTC.